This T cell receptor (beta chain) was obtained from a study of T-cell memory formation after mild COVID-19. Study results and caveats: Memory cells collected pre-infection included some clones that later responded, suggesting cross-reactive memory joined.

This CDR3 has 17 residues. The ends lost 4 bases at V and 4 bases at J; junction bases unmatched: 13. The 5'RACE method, run with constant-segment primers, produced TCR alpha and TCR beta cDNA libraries (carrying sample barcodes and UMIs). Each CDR3 protein gets one entry after TCRdb re-called the 5' RACE reads with MiXCR. Among roughly 120,000 distinct CDR3 sequences, approximately 15% were seen once, and the ten largest hold 11% to 15%. With respect to this clonotype: As yet, its antigen is unknown.

The sequence derives from an adult woman who had mild COVID-19 (a few samples of this study predate the infection). Cell type and time point are not known. Sequenced sample: PBMCs or a T cell subset sorted from them (not recorded which). The chain links TRBV12-3 or TRBV12-4 to TRBJ2-5; TRBD2 matches at 9 bases. The CDR3 DNA reads as TGTGCCAGCAGTTCAGGGTTGGAGCGGGGGGAGCGAGAGACCCAGTACTTC. It is translated as CASSSGLERGERETQYF.